This passage covers 7 T cell receptor beta chains from one sample sequenced in a study of cytomegalovirus exposure and HLA in healthy donors. Vbeta (60) and Jbeta (13) primers were used in the PCR. TCRdb's table, derived via immunoSEQ multiplex PCR, lists solely in-frame clones and lacks some. The table shows about 130,000 clones, with roughly four fifths occurring only once. The sequenced material came from PBMCs. The receptors were sampled from a male donor in good health and CMV-seropositive.

The chain recombines TRBV5-1 with TRBJ2-3, with TRBD2 as a possible D gene (6 bases). Trimming stripped 1 base from V and 2 bases from J, with 17 bases between. The CDR3 has 17 amino acids. Germline V CDR1 and CDR2: SGHRS, YFSETQ. For the CDR3, the DNA is TGCGCCAGCAGCTTGACCCCCACGGGAGACACCACAGATACGCAGTATTTT. It specifies CASSLTPTGDTTDTQYF.

This clone was recorded a few times. The V call is TRBV4-2, the J call TRBJ2-7; 8 bases map to TRBD2. The CDR3 is 13 amino acids. Germline V gene lookup returns CDR1 LGHNA and CDR2 YNFKEQ. The ends lost 4 bases at V and 7 bases at J; junction bases unmatched: 6. The CDR3 sequence is CASSPLPGGEQYF. DNA of the CDR3: TGTGCCAGCAGCCCCTTGCCGGGGGGGGAGCAGTACTTC.

The rearrangement uses TRBV4-2 and TRBJ2-2; TRBD2 matches at 8 bases. Germline loops: CDR1 LGHNA, CDR2 YNFKEQ. Unmatched junction bases numbered 11, after V lost 2 bases and J lost 6 bases. The CDR3 covers 17 residues. CDR3 bases: TGTGCCAGCAGCCAACCGGGACTAGACTTTGGGGCCGGGGAGCTGTTTTTT. It translates to CASSQPGLDFGAGELFF.

This sequence joins TRBV6-1 and TRBJ2-7; the match to TRBD1 covers 12 bases. Germline CDR1 is MNHNS and CDR2 is SASEGT. V shed 7 bases, J shed 5 bases, and the junction held 6 bases outside the gene matches. The length of the CDR3 is 14 residues. The CDR3 bases are TGTGCCAGCATAGGGGACAGGGGGCGCGACGAGCAGTACTTC. It is translated as CASIGDRGRDEQYF.

Written as DNA, the CDR3 is TGTGTCCGGACAGTGTCTTATGGCTACACCTTC. This sequence encodes CVRTVSYGYTF. The chain carries TRBV5-6 and TRBJ1-2, with a weak D call TRBD1 (6 bases). The CDR3 has 11 amino acids. CDR1 SGHDT and CDR2 YYEEEE come from the germline V gene.

The V and J genes are TRBV5-1 and TRBJ2-5, with D unclear. The CDR3 consists of 14 residues. V shed 0 bases and J shed 2 bases, with 8 bases lying between them. CDR1 SGHRS and CDR2 YFSETQ come from the germline V gene. The CDR3 here is CASSLDRRQETQYF. The DNA of the CDR3 is TGCGCCAGCAGCTTGGATAGAAGACAAGAGACCCAGTACTTC.

The chain couples TRBV19 to TRBJ2-1; D might be TRBD2 (5 bases). The CDR3 runs 15 residues. With 2 bases removed from V and 1 base from J, the gap between germline ends came to 9 bases. CDR1 and CDR2 from the germline V gene are LNHDA and SQIVND (reference sequence). The CDR3, as DNA: TGTGCCAGTAGTATACAGTGGGAGTCCTACAATGAGCAGTTCTTC. It codes for CASSIQWESYNEQFF.